The 12 T cell receptor beta chains given below trace back to one sample, sequenced in a study of T cells in women clearing cervical HPV infection. Libraries were prepared by immunoSEQ multiplex PCR; TCRdb keeps only in-frame clonotypes and omits some of them. The sample has some 40,000 clones. Sequencing was done on a sample of blood buffy coat. The receptors shown here come from a woman between 18 and 75 years old with a cervical HPV16 infection that either progressed to CIN3+ or cleared (not recorded which).

Details on this clone: Sequencing ends 3 residues short of the CDR3 end; the germline J gene provides the rest. The rearrangement uses TRBV6-2 or TRBV6-3 and TRBJ2-1, with 9 positions matching TRBD2. J lost 1 base, V lost 5 bases, and 6 bases had no gene match. There are 16 residues in the CDR3. Germline V gene lookup returns CDR1 MNHEY and CDR2 SVGEGT. The CDR3 protein is CASSPLAGPSYNEQFF. Partial CDR3 DNA: TGTGCCAGCAGTCCACTAGCGGGCCCTTCCTACAATGAG.

CDR3 bases read: TGTGCCAGCAGCTTGACTAGCGGGCTCACAGATACG. Translated: CASSLTSGLTDT. From start to end, the CDR3 is CASSLTSGLTDTQYF. The chain combines TRBV7-9 with TRBJ2-3; 10 nucleotides match TRBD2. The read falls 3 residues short of the CDR3 end, and the missing part is taken from the germline J gene. This CDR3 spans 15 amino acids. CDR1 and CDR2 (germline): SEHNR, FQNEAQ (reference sequence). After removal of 3 bases from V and 2 bases from J, the junction contained 2 bases not matched to a gene.

With respect to this clone: The read falls 3 residues short of the CDR3 end, and the missing part is taken from the germline J gene. The chain uses TRBV20-1 and TRBJ2-5, with D perhaps matching TRBD1 (6 bases). The V end lost 6 bases, the J end lost 1 base, and 12 bases lay between the germline ends. CDR1 is DFQATT, CDR2 SNEGSKA, per germline (reference sequence). This CDR3 has 13 residues. The CDR3 bases that were read are TGCAGTGCCTCCTGGGACACCCAAGAGACC. Protein product: CSASWDTQET. The entire CDR3 reads CSASWDTQETQYF.

Turning to this clone: The CDR3 is cut off 3 residues early in the read; its end comes from the germline J gene. The chain is built from TRBV18 and TRBJ2-1; TRBD1 agrees at 9 bases. Germline V gene sequence: CDR1 KGHSH, CDR2 LQKENI. V lost 5 bases, J lost 4 bases, and 12 bases stayed unmatched. This CDR3 comprises 17 residues. The covered CDR3 bases are TGTGCCAGCTCAATGGGACAGGGCGTCCCACCGTACAATGAG. This gives the protein CASSMGQGVPPYNE. The whole CDR3 is CASSMGQGVPPYNEQFF. Using reference TRBV18 and TRBJ2-1 for the parts outside the CDR3, the full variable domain is NAGVMQNPRHLVRRRGQEARLRCSPMKGHSHVYWYRQLPEEGLKFMVYLQKENIIDESGMPKERFSAEFPKEGPSILRIQQVVRGDSAAYFCASSMGQGVPPYNEQFFGPGTRLTVL.

In regard to this clone: The read falls 3 residues short of the CDR3 end, and the missing part is taken from the germline J gene. The chain carries TRBV4-2 and TRBJ1-2; 10 bases fit TRBD1. Germline V gene sequence: CDR1 LGHNA, CDR2 YNFKEQ. CDR3 length equals 15 residues. CDR3 loop: CASYASIGQGDGYTF. The sequenced CDR3 bases are TGTGCCAGCTACGCTAGTATCGGACAGGGGGACGGC.

For this clone: The CDR3 end is not reached by the read, which stops 3 residues before it; the germline J gene fills it in. The chain is built from TRBV14 and TRBJ2-1, with 11 bases aligning to TRBD2. The germline V gene has CDR1 SGHDN and CDR2 FVKESK. The junction had 2 bases not matched to a gene; V was cut back by 4 bases and J by 0 bases. The CDR3 length is 16 residues. CDR3 region: CASSRLAGSSYNEQFF. CDR3 DNA, as far as it was read: TGTGCCAGCAGCCGACTAGCGGGGAGCTCCTACAATGAG.

As regards this clone: The CDR3 goes on 3 residues after the read ends, and that part is filled in from the germline J gene. The genes are TRBV10-2 and TRBJ2-7, with D possibly TRBD1 on 5 matching bases. The CDR3 loop spans 11 amino acids. Between the trimmed V and J ends, which lost 8 bases and 2 bases, there was a span of 7 bases. Looked up from germline, CDR1 is WSHSY and CDR2 is SAAADI. The CDR3 loop is CASGAAYEQYF. The CDR3 bases that were read are TGCGCCAGCGGGGCGGCCTACGAG.

For this clone: The sequence runs out 3 residues before the end of the CDR3; the remainder is reconstructed from the germline J gene. The chain carries TRBV6-2 or TRBV6-3 and TRBJ1-1, with D unresolved. Trimming removed 7 bases at V and 4 bases at J, with 10 bases between. The CDR3 has 12 residues. Germline V CDR1 and CDR2: MNHEY, SVGEGT. The DNA read from the CDR3 is TGTGCCAGCACCGAGGCTTTCACTGAA. Amino acid sequence: CASTEAFTE. In full, the CDR3 reads CASTEAFTEAFF.

In regard to this clone: The CDR3 extends 3 residues past the end of the read, so its final part is completed from the germline J gene. This chain connects TRBV20-1 to TRBJ2-5; weak D call: TRBD2 (6 bases). Trimming left V 5 bases short and J 2 bases short, with 24 bases between. CDR3 size: 17 residues. CDR1 and CDR2 from the germline V gene are DFQATT and SNEGSKA (reference sequence). The CDR3 bases that were read are TGCAGTGCTGGCGGGGTAGCTAATCAGAGGGTTCAAGAGACC. Its protein product is CSAGGVANQRVQET. The entire CDR3 reads CSAGGVANQRVQETQYF.

The sequenced CDR3 bases are TGTGCCAGCAGCTCGACTAGCGGGAGGGTAAATGGTGAG. It codes for CASSSTSGRVNGE. The full CDR3 protein reads CASSSTSGRVNGEQFF. This chain uses TRBV7-3 with TRBJ2-1; TRBD2 matches at 14 bases. The read falls 3 residues short of the CDR3 end, and the missing part is taken from the germline J gene. Germline-derived CDR1 and CDR2 are SGHTA and FQGTGA. The CDR3 is 16 residues long. J lost 9 bases, V lost 4 bases, and 8 bases had no gene match.

On this clone: The CDR3 end lies 3 residues beyond the end of the read and is filled in from the germline J gene. The chain joins TRBV18 to TRBJ2-1; 10 nucleotides match TRBD1. This CDR3 has 17 amino acids. Germline loops: CDR1 KGHSH, CDR2 LQKENI. J gave up 9 bases and V 2 bases, and 13 bases lay outside the gene matches. The CDR3 spells CASSPKGAGTGDGEQFF. The DNA read from the CDR3 is TGTGCCAGCTCACCAAAGGGAGCGGGGACAGGGGACGGTGAG.

With regard to this clone: The sequence runs out 3 residues before the end of the CDR3; the remainder is reconstructed from the germline J gene. This same CDR3 is encoded by further DNA sequences in the sample. This rearrangement joins TRBV18 to TRBJ1-3; 7 nucleotides match TRBD1. This CDR3 is built from 16 residues. The junction had 5 bases not matched to a gene; V was cut back by 1 base and J by 2 bases. Germline V gene lookup returns CDR1 KGHSH and CDR2 LQKENI. CDR3 residues: CASSPLDRVAGNTIYF. The sequenced CDR3 bases are TGTGCCAGCTCACCACTCGACAGGGTAGCTGGAAACACC.